A selection of T cell receptor beta chains follows, all from one sample in a study of identical twins. TCRdb passed the 5' RACE reads through MiXCR, listing each CDR3 protein once. The sample has some 240,000 distinct CDR3 sequences, roughly 10% seen once; the top ten hold 10%. Sequenced: memory T cells sorted from blood. Source of these receptors: a middle-aged man in good health. Each CDR3 is given with its conserved first and last residue. A D gene is named only where the DNA matches it firmly. Only part of the rows carry a size: once, few, many, or a class if the clone is expanded.

clone_size cdr3_length j_call v_call d_call cdr3_nt cdr3_aa
. 15 TRBJ2-3 TRBV4-2 . TGTGCCAGCAGCGGGGGGCGGGGGTCCACAGATACGCAGTATTTT CASSGGRGSTDTQYF
. 15 TRBJ2-1 TRBV12-3/TRBV12-4 TRBD1 TGTGCCAGCAGTTCAATGACAGGGGGCATCTATGAGCAGTTCTTC CASSSMTGGIYEQFF
many 16 TRBJ2-5 TRBV12-3/TRBV12-4 TRBD2 TGTGCCAGCAGTGGGCTAGCGGGGGGGCCGAAAGAGACCCAGTACTTC CASSGLAGGPKETQYF
few 17 TRBJ1-4 TRBV6-5 . TGTGCCAGCAGTTACTCCGAGTCATCACAGTACAATGAAAAACTGTTTTTT CASSYSESSQYNEKLFF
. 15 TRBJ2-5 TRBV10-3 TRBD2 TGTGCCATCAGTGATGCGGGAGGAGTAGGGGAGACCCAGTACTTC CAISDAGGVGETQYF
. 15 TRBJ1-1 TRBV5-1 TRBD1 TGCGCCAGCAGCTCAAGGACAGGGGTGAACACTGAAGCTTTCTTT CASSSRTGVNTEAFF
. 12 TRBJ1-2 TRBV3-1 . TGTGCCAGCAGCCGTGGGACAAATGGCTACACCTTC CASSRGTNGYTF
. 16 TRBJ2-1 TRBV7-8 TRBD2 TGTGCCAGCAGCCTCAAGAGCGGGGGGGTCTACAATGAGCAGTTCTTC CASSLKSGGVYNEQFF
many 13 TRBJ1-2 TRBV7-2 . TGTGCCAGCTCCTTCGACTGGGACTATGGCTACACCTTC CASSFDWDYGYTF
many 14 TRBJ2-5 TRBV24-1 TRBD1 TGTGCCACTGCGGGACAGGGGGCCTGGGAGACCCAGTACTTC CATAGQGAWETQYF
few 12 TRBJ2-2 TRBV12-3/TRBV12-4 TRBD1 TGTGCCAGCGGACAGGGGTCCGGGGAGCTGTTTTTT CASGQGSGELFF
. 14 TRBJ1-4 TRBV5-1 TRBD1 TGCGCCAGCTCCCGGGACAGGGGTAATGAAAAACTGTTTTTT CASSRDRGNEKLFF
. 13 TRBJ1-3 TRBV19 . TGTGCCAGTACAACCAGGATCGGAAACACCATATATTTT CASTTRIGNTIYF
many 13 TRBJ2-1 TRBV20-1 . TGCAGTGCTAGAGAGACCCCGACCAATGAGCAGTTCTTC CSARETPTNEQFF
many 14 TRBJ1-3 TRBV20-1 . TGCAGTGCTCAAGCAAGGAACTCTGGAAACACCATATATTTT CSAQARNSGNTIYF
. 15 TRBJ2-5 TRBV5-1 TRBD2 TGCGCCAGCAGCTTGGGGGGACTAGCGGGGACGGCCCAGTACTTC CASSLGGLAGTAQYF
. 15 TRBJ2-1 TRBV29-1 TRBD2 TGCAGCGTTGACGGAGCGGGAGGCCTTAGGTATGAGCAGTTCTTC CSVDGAGGLRYEQFF
many 14 TRBJ2-5 TRBV5-1 . TGCGCCAGCAGCCCTTGGCAGGGTTCAGAGACCCAGTACTTC CASSPWQGSETQYF
many 15 TRBJ1-2 TRBV3-1 . TGTGCCAGCAGCCAATTTCCTGAAACCCACCATGGCTACACCTTC CASSQFPETHHGYTF
many 12 TRBJ2-7 TRBV5-1 TRBD1 TGCGCCAGCAGCTTGGAGGGGGCCGAGCAGTACTTC CASSLEGAEQYF
. 15 TRBJ1-1 TRBV6-1 TRBD1 TGTGCCAGCAGTCCCGGGACAGGGGAGAACACTGAAGCTTTCTTT CASSPGTGENTEAFF
many 15 TRBJ2-1 TRBV10-3 . TGTGCCATCAGCCGGGGAGGGGGGCCGCTCAATGAGCAGTTCTTC CAISRGGGPLNEQFF
. 15 TRBJ2-5 TRBV6-2/TRBV6-3 TRBD1 TGTGCCAGCAGTTACGGACAGGGGGTGATAGAGACCCAGTACTTC CASSYGQGVIETQYF
many 15 TRBJ2-1 TRBV5-1 TRBD2 TGCGCCAGCAGCTTGGTGGCGGGGGAGTACAATGAGCAGTTCTTC CASSLVAGEYNEQFF
. 15 TRBJ1-4 TRBV12-3/TRBV12-4 TRBD1 TGTGCCAGCAGTTCTCAGGGGGCCGCGTTGGGAAAACTGTTTTTT CASSSQGAALGKLFF
few 14 TRBJ2-7 TRBV29-1 TRBD2 TGCAGCGTGGGACTAGCGGGCCCCGTTTACGAGCAGTACTTC CSVGLAGPVYEQYF
many 12 TRBJ2-7 TRBV7-9 . TGTGCCAGCAGCATGGACAATGGTGGGCAGTACTTC CASSMDNGGQYF
few 14 TRBJ1-5 TRBV6-1 . TGTGCCAGCAGCGGGACTCCTCACGGGCAGCCCCAGCATTTT CASSGTPHGQPQHF
. 17 TRBJ2-4 TRBV20-1 TRBD2 TGCAGTGCTAGAGCCCCCCGCGGGAGGCTAGCCAAAAACATTCAGTACTTC CSARAPRGRLAKNIQYF
. 19 TRBJ2-3 TRBV6-2/TRBV6-3 TRBD2 TGTGCCAGCAGTTACACACCGGGACTAGCGGGCGATAGCACAGATACGCAGTATTTT CASSYTPGLAGDSTDTQYF